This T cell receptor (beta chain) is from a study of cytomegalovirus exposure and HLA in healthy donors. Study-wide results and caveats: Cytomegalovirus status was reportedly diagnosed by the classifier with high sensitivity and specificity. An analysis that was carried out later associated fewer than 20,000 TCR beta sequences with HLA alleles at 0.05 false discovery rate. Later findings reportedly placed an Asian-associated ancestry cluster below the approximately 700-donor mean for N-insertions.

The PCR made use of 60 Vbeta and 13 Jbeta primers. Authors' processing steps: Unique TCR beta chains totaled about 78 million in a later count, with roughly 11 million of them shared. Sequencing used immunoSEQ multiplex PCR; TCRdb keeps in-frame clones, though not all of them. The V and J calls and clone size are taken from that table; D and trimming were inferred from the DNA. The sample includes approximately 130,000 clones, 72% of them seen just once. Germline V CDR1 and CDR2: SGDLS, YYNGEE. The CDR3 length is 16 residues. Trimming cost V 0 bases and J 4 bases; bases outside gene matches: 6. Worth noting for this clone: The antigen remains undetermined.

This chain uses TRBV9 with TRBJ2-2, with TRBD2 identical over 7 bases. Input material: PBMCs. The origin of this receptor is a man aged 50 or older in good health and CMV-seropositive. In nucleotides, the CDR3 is TGTGCCAGCAGCGTAGGAGGGAGGGCCGGCACCGGGGAGCTGTTTTTT. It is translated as CASSVGGRAGTGELFF.